These 31 T cell receptor beta chains came from one sample sequenced in a study of CD8 T cells in Susac syndrome. After extraction with the RNeasy kit, roughly 0.45 to 1 ug of the RNA was reverse transcribed using random hexamers. Using its own MiXCR run on the immunoSEQ multiplex PCR reads, TCRdb lists one record per CDR3 protein. The table records a few hundred thousand distinct CDR3 sequences, 95% of them present only once. Sample: CD4+ T cells from PBMCs. The receptors were gathered from a human donor with multiple sclerosis.

The chain carries TRBV29-1 and TRBJ1-2; D might be TRBD1 (6 bases). Germline-derived CDR1 and CDR2 are SQVTM and ANQGSEA. The CDR3 is made up of 12 amino acids. Between the trimmed V and J ends, which lost 3 bases and 7 bases, there was a span of 12 bases. The CDR3 sequence: CSVENGGAGYTF. The CDR3 DNA is TGCAGCGTTGAGAATGGGGGGGCTGGCTACACCTTC.

This clonotype was seen only once. V and J are TRBV29-1 and TRBJ2-5; D unresolved. V lost 4 bases to trimming and J lost 5 bases, with 11 bases between them. CDR1 and CDR2 from the germline V gene are SQVTM and ANQGSEA. CDR3 length: 12 residues. Here the CDR3 DNA reads TGCAGCGTTGTTGTGGCCTTTGAGACCCAGTACTTC. Translating gives CSVVVAFETQYF.

This chain uses TRBV5-4 with TRBJ2-2, with D perhaps assigned TRBD1 or TRBD2 (5 bases each). The V and J ends lost 4 bases and 0 bases respectively, with 10 bases between them. The CDR3 is 15 residues long. Germline loops: CDR1 SGHNT, CDR2 YYREEE (reference sequence). The DNA for the CDR3 is TGTGCCAGCAGCCAGGGACGGCCGAACACCGGGGAGCTGTTTTTT. Protein sequence: CASSQGRPNTGELFF.

The CDR3 spells CASSPTDDAYEQYV. The CDR3 nucleotides are TGTGCCAGCTCACCGACGGATGACGCCTACGAGCAGTACGTC. The rearrangement links TRBV18 to TRBJ2-7, with unresolved D. CDR1 and CDR2 (germline): KGHSH, LQKENI. The CDR3 consists of 14 residues. Trimming took off 3 bases at V and 2 bases at J, with 11 bases between the two ends.

The V gene is TRBV3-1, the J gene TRBJ1-2; D possibly corresponds to TRBD1 (6 bases). Trimming removed 4 bases at V and 9 bases at J, with 18 bases between. There are 14 residues in the CDR3. Germline values: CDR1 LGHDT, CDR2 YNNKEL (reference sequence). CDR3 bases: TGTGCCAGCAGCCTCTCGGCAGGGGTGGGAAGCTACACCTTC. Translated, it gives CASSLSAGVGSYTF.

This rearrangement joins TRBV3-1 to TRBJ1-2, with TRBD1 matching over 10 bases. The CDR3 extends over 13 amino acids. J gave up 7 bases and V 7 bases, and 6 bases lay outside the gene matches. Germline CDR1 LGHDT, CDR2 YNNKEL (reference sequence). CDR3 loop: CASTRQGARGYTF. CDR3 nucleotides: TGTGCCAGCACCCGACAGGGGGCGCGTGGCTACACCTTC.

The chain links TRBV19 to TRBJ2-2; tentative D call: TRBD1 (5 bases). Germline V gives CDR1 LNHDA, CDR2 SQIVND (reference sequence). This CDR3 comprises 14 residues. Between the trimmed V and J ends, which lost 10 bases and 0 bases, there was a span of 12 bases. This chain's CDR3 is CATSMTANTGELFF. CDR3 DNA: TGTGCCACCTCGATGACAGCGAACACCGGGGAGCTGTTTTTT.

The V gene is TRBV20-1, the J gene TRBJ2-3, with no clear D. CDR1 and CDR2 (germline): DFQATT, SNEGSKA (reference sequence). This CDR3 comprises 10 residues. Trimming took off 7 bases at V and 4 bases at J, with 6 bases between the two ends. The CDR3 nucleotides are TGCAGTGGACAATCAGATACGCAGTATTTT. Encoded protein: CSGQSDTQYF.

This clonotype was seen once. The chain carries TRBV7-3 and TRBJ2-3; TRBD1 is a possible D gene (6 bases). With 5 bases removed from V and 2 bases from J, the gap between germline ends came to 14 bases. This CDR3 contains 15 residues. Germline V lookup: CDR1 SGHTA, CDR2 FQGTGA. The CDR3 DNA follows: TGTGCCAGCAGCCCGGTGGGGACAACCACAGATACGCAGTATTTT. This translates into CASSPVGTTTDTQYF.

The chain uses TRBV7-9 and TRBJ1-4; 9 bases are shared with TRBD1. This CDR3 region has 14 residues. The germline CDR1 and CDR2 sequences are SEHNR and FQNEAQ (reference sequence). J was trimmed by 7 bases and V by 2 bases; bases with no gene match: 2. Here the CDR3 DNA reads TGTGCCAGCAGCTTAACGACAGGGGGTGAAAAACTGTTTTTT. It encodes CASSLTTGGEKLFF.

The chain carries TRBV7-9 and TRBJ1-6, with D unresolved. V was clipped by 6 bases and J by 5 bases, with 11 bases between them. CDR1 is SEHNR, CDR2 FQNEAQ, per germline (reference sequence). The CDR3 loop spans 14 amino acids. The CDR3 protein is CASRGTGDNSPLHF. CDR3 nucleotide sequence: TGTGCCAGCAGAGGAACGGGCGATAATTCACCCCTCCACTTT.

CDR3 in DNA: TGTGCCAGCAGCTTAGAGTTGAGGGACACCGGGGAGCTGTTTTTT. Protein sequence: CASSLELRDTGELFF. The chain couples TRBV7-6 to TRBJ2-2, with D perhaps TRBD2 (5 bases). V shed 1 base and J shed 3 bases, with 9 bases lying between them. The V gene's germline CDR1 is SGHVS and CDR2 FNYEAQ. The CDR3 is 15 residues long.

The rearrangement links TRBV29-1 to TRBJ1-1; 11 bases line up with TRBD1. The CDR3 has 14 amino acids. The trim removed 7 bases at V and 5 bases at J, leaving 9 bases unmatched. Germline V gene lookup returns CDR1 SQVTM and CDR2 ANQGSEA. The DNA of the CDR3 is TGCAGCGCCGGACAGGGGGCGTTAAGTACTGAAGCTTTCTTT. It yields the protein CSAGQGALSTEAFF.

This chain uses TRBV12-3 or TRBV12-4 with TRBJ1-6; D is perhaps TRBD1 (5 bases). Trimming took off 1 base at V and 8 bases at J, with 9 bases between the two ends. The CDR3 length is 14 residues. The CDR3 nucleotides read TGTGCCAGCAGTTTAGGAAGGGGACATTCACCCCTCCACTTT. This codes for CASSLGRGHSPLHF.

The chain has TRBV3-1 and TRBJ1-2; D is unresolved. This CDR3 contains 14 residues. Looked up from germline, CDR1 is LGHDT and CDR2 is YNNKEL (reference sequence). V lost 1 base and J 8 bases, leaving 14 bases between the germline ends. The CDR3 loop reads CASSQVPLEEGYTF. The CDR3 DNA follows: TGTGCCAGCAGCCAAGTACCCTTAGAGGAAGGCTACACCTTC.

This clonotype has just one count. The V and J genes are TRBV20-1 and TRBJ2-3, with TRBD2 identical over 11 bases. The CDR3 sequence is 15 residues long. Looked up from germline, CDR1 is DFQATT and CDR2 is SNEGSKA (reference sequence). V shed 4 bases and J 6 bases; nucleotides not matched to a gene: 9. The CDR3 DNA reads TGCAGTGCTATCTATTTAGCGGGGGGGGCCGATACGCAGTATTTT. Translated: CSAIYLAGGADTQYF.

J is TRBJ2-2 and V is TRBV30; tentatively, D is TRBD1 or TRBD2 (6 bases each). CDR3 length equals 13 residues. Germline assignment: CDR1 GTSNPN and CDR2 SVGIG (reference sequence). V lost 1 base, J lost 6 bases, and 9 bases lay in between. The CDR3, as DNA: TGTGCCTGGAGTGGGGGGGCGGCCGGGGAGCTGTTTTTT. Encoded protein: CAWSGGAAGELFF.

This chain connects TRBV6-5 to TRBJ1-2, with TRBD1 as a possible D gene (5 bases). This CDR3 has 15 amino acids. The V and J ends lost 7 bases and 8 bases respectively, with 23 bases between them. Germline loops: CDR1 MNHEY, CDR2 SVGAGI. Written as DNA, the CDR3 is TGTGCCAGCACCCCTGGAGAGGCAGGGAAAGAGGGCTACACCTTC. Protein sequence: CASTPGEAGKEGYTF.

The rearrangement links TRBV20-1 to TRBJ2-7; TRBD2 matches 8 bases. The V and J ends lost 6 bases and 2 bases, in that order; junction bases with no gene match: 6. The CDR3 contains 13 residues. From germline, CDR1 is DFQATT and CDR2 SNEGSKA (reference sequence). CDR3 amino acids: CSARPGGPYEQYF. The CDR3 coding sequence is TGCAGTGCCAGACCGGGGGGGCCCTACGAGCAGTACTTC.

The rearrangement links TRBV3-1 to TRBJ2-1, with D unclear. V lost 6 bases, J lost 7 bases, and 10 bases lay in between. CDR1 is LGHDT, CDR2 YNNKEL, per germline (reference sequence). The CDR3 runs to 12 residues. CDR3 coding DNA: TGTGCCAGCAGTCCCACTCGAAATGAGCAGTTCTTC. This translates into CASSPTRNEQFF.

The chain uses TRBV12-3 or TRBV12-4 and TRBJ2-2; tentatively, D is TRBD2 (6 bases). CDR3 length: 16 amino acids. V gave up 3 bases and J gave up 1 base, with 12 bases separating them. The DNA of the CDR3 is TGTGCCAGCAGTTTGTTCGGCGGGGAGAACACCGGGGAGCTGTTTTTT. It is translated as CASSLFGGENTGELFF.

CDR3 nucleotide sequence: TGTGCCAGCAGCCCCTTGGGTGACTCCTACGAGCAGTACTTC. Protein: CASSPLGDSYEQYF. V usage is TRBV28 and J usage is TRBJ2-7; no definite D call. The V gene's germline CDR1 is MDHEN and CDR2 SYDVKM. Trimming shortened V by 6 bases and J by 0 bases, and 12 bases separated the two germline ends. The CDR3 runs to 14 residues.

The rearrangement joins TRBV4-2 to TRBJ1-2; no firm D call. V lost 0 bases, J lost 4 bases, and 12 bases lay in between. CDR1 and CDR2 (germline): LGHNA, YNFKEQ. This CDR3 comprises 15 residues. The CDR3 nucleotides read TGTGCCAGCAGCCAAGATTTGTCAGAGATCTATGGCTACACCTTC. This translates into CASSQDLSEIYGYTF.

This sequence joins TRBV6-6 and TRBJ2-7, with 7 bases fitting TRBD1. Trimming cost V 8 bases and J 9 bases; bases outside gene matches: 13. Germline CDR1 MNHNY, CDR2 SVGAGI (reference sequence). CDR3 length: 13 residues. CDR3 DNA: TGTGCCAGCGGATTACAGGGGAACGGGTTGCAGTACTTC. Translation gives CASGLQGNGLQYF.

The rearrangement uses TRBV6-5 and TRBJ2-1; D not certain. The length of the CDR3 is 15 residues. V lost 6 bases and J 6 bases, leaving 18 bases between the germline ends. In germline, CDR1 is MNHEY, CDR2 SVGAGI. For the CDR3, the DNA is TGTGCCAGCAGCTTGGACCCCAAATCGGTCAATGAGCAGTTCTTC. This gives the protein CASSLDPKSVNEQFF.

This clonotype was counted only a few times. The chain recombines TRBV2 with TRBJ2-7; tentative D call: TRBD2 (5 bases). Germline V gene data show CDR1 as SNHLY and CDR2 as FYNNEI. Between the trimmed V and J ends, which lost 4 bases and 3 bases, there was a span of 7 bases. The CDR3 runs 12 residues. Here the CDR3 DNA reads TGTGCCAGCAGTGCTGAGGGCTACGAGCAGTACTTC. Translating gives CASSAEGYEQYF.

The chain uses TRBV20-1 and TRBJ2-3; D may correspond to TRBD1 or TRBD2 (5 bases each). CDR3 length: 13 residues. The V and J ends lost 3 bases and 8 bases respectively, with 15 bases between them. The V gene's germline CDR1 is DFQATT and CDR2 SNEGSKA (reference sequence). CDR3 sequence (DNA): TGCAGTGCTAGTGGGTGGGACCAGGGTACGCAGTATTTT. It translates to CSASGWDQGTQYF.

The chain uses TRBV9 and TRBJ1-1, with D tentatively TRBD1 (5 bases). There are 15 residues in the CDR3. Per germline, CDR1 SGDLS and CDR2 YYNGEE. Deletions cut 3 bases from V and 1 base from J, with 13 bases between. The DNA of the CDR3 is TGTGCCAGCAGCGCCCTCGGGACGGCGAACACTGAAGCTTTCTTT. This sequence encodes CASSALGTANTEAFF.

This chain links TRBV6-1 with TRBJ2-7, with D unclear. There are 13 residues in the CDR3. Trimming took 2 bases from V and 3 from J, leaving 8 bases between them. Germline CDR1 reads MNHNS; CDR2 reads SASEGT. The CDR3 nucleotides read TGTGCCAGCAGTGAATTCATCTACTACGAGCAGTACGTC. It codes for CASSEFIYYEQYV.

This chain connects TRBV29-1 to TRBJ1-2; D may be TRBD1 (6 bases). From germline, CDR1 is SQVTM and CDR2 ANQGSEA. The V gene lost 0 bases and the J gene lost 8 bases, with 7 bases spanning the gap. The CDR3 has 11 amino acids. This CDR3 is CSVEEGQGYTF. CDR3 DNA: TGCAGCGTTGAAGAAGGACAGGGCTACACCTTC.

This chain links TRBV29-1 with TRBJ1-4; 10 bases fit TRBD1. The CDR3 runs to 15 residues. Trimming at V came to 7 bases and at J to 0 bases, leaving 5 bases not matched to a gene. The germline CDR1 and CDR2 sequences are SQVTM and ANQGSEA. Written as DNA, the CDR3 is TGCAGCGCTCGGACAGGGGGAACAACTAATGAAAAACTGTTTTTT. This translates into CSARTGGTTNEKLFF.